This T cell receptor beta chain comes out of a study of blood T cell repertoires in COVID-19. Using immunoSEQ multiplex PCR, the repertoire was profiled, and TCRdb retains in-frame clones only, with some absent. The profile covers roughly 280,000 clones, with 89% appearing a single time and approximately 2.2% taken by the ten largest. The CDR3 is 13 amino acids. The germline V gene encodes CDR1 KGHDR and CDR2 SFDVKD. The V end lost 3 bases, the J end lost 6 bases, and 9 bases lay between the germline ends. The table lists this clone with a few counts. The sample holds other DNA sequences that translate to the same CDR3.

The sequence was collected from a man aged 50 to 59 with acute or convalescent COVID-19. The sample was peripheral blood. The chain links TRBV24-1 to TRBJ2-3, with D perhaps matching TRBD2 (5 bases). This CDR3 is CATSDGAADTQYF. Here the CDR3 DNA reads TGTGCCACCAGTGATGGAGCGGCGGATACGCAGTATTTT.